This entry features one T cell receptor beta chain sequence. This specimen belongs to a study of technical replicates of blood from a few donors. Sequencing used immunoSEQ multiplex PCR; TCRdb keeps in-frame clones, though not all of them. The table shows roughly 60,000 clones, with around nine tenths occurring only once. The sequenced sample consisted of PBMCs. This receptor was taken from a human donor in good health. Some clones in this sample may be carry-over from other donors' samples.

CDR3 nucleotide sequence: TGTGCCACCCTGGGGGGACAGGGCGACGAGCAGTACTTC. Amino acid sequence: CATLGGQGDEQYF. J is TRBJ2-7 and V is TRBV6-1, with 9 bases identical to TRBD1. Germline loops: CDR1 MNHNS, CDR2 SASEGT. V trimming: 10 bases; J trimming: 5 bases; junction bases outside the gene matches: 9. The CDR3 runs 13 residues.